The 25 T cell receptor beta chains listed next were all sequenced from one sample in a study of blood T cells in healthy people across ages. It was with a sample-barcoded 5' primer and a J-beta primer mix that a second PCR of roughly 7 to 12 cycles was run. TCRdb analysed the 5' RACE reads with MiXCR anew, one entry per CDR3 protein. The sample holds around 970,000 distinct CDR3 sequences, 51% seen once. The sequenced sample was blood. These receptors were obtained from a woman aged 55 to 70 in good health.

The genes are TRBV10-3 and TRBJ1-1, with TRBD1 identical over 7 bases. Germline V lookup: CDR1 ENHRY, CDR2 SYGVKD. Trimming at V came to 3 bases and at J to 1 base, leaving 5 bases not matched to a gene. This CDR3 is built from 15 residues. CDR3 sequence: CAISEPTGRNTEAFF. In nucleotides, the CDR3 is TGTGCCATCAGTGAACCGACAGGGAGGAACACTGAAGCTTTCTTT.

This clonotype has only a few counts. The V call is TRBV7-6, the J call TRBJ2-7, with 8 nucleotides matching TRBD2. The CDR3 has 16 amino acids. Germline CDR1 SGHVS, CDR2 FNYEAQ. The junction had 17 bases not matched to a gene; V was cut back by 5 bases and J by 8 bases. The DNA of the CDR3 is TGTGCCAGCAGCGACGACTTGGGACTAGTCCCAATCAAGCAGTACTTC. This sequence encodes CASSDDLGLVPIKQYF.

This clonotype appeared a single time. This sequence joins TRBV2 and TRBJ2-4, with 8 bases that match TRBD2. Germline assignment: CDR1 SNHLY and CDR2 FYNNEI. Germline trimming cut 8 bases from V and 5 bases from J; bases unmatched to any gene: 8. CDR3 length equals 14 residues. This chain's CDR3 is CASGREGGENIQYF. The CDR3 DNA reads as TGTGCCAGCGGCCGGGAGGGAGGGGAAAACATTCAGTACTTC.

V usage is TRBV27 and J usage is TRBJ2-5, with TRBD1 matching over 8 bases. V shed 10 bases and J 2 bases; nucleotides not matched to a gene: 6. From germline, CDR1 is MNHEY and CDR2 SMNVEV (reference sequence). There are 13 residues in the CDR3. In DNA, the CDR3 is TGTGCCATCCCCGGACAGGGACAAGAGACCCAGTACTTC. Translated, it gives CAIPGQGQETQYF.

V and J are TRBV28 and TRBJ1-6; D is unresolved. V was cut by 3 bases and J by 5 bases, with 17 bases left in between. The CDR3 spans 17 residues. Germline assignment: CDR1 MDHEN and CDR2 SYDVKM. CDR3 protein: CASSFWRATLDNSPLHF. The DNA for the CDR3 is TGTGCCAGCAGTTTTTGGCGGGCGACGCTTGATAATTCACCCCTCCACTTT.

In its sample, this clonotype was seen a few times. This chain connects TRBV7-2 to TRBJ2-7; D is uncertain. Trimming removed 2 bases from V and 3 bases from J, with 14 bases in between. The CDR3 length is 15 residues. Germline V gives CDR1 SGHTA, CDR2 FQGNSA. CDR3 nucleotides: TGTGCCAGCAGCTTAATGCAAGGCACGATCTACGAGCAGTACTTC. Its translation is CASSLMQGTIYEQYF.

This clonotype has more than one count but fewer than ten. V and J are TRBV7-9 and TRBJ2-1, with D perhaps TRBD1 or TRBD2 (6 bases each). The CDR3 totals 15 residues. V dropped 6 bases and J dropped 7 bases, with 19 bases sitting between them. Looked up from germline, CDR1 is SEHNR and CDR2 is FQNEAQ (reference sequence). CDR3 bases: TGTGCCAGCAGATCCGGAGGGGGGATCGCAAATGAGCAGTTCTTC. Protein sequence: CASRSGGGIANEQFF.

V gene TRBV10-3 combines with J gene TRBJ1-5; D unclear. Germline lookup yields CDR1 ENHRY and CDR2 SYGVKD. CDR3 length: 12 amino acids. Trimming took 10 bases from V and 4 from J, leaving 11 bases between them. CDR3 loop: CATSINNQPQHF. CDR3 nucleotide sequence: TGTGCCACCTCAATAAATAATCAGCCCCAGCATTTT.

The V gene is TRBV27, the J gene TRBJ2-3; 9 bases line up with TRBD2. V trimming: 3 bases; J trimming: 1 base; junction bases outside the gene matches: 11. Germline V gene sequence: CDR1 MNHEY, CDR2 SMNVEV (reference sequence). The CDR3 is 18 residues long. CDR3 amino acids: CASSLSSGDISGTDTQYF. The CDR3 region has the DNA TGTGCCAGCAGTTTGTCTAGCGGGGATATAAGCGGCACAGATACGCAGTATTTT.

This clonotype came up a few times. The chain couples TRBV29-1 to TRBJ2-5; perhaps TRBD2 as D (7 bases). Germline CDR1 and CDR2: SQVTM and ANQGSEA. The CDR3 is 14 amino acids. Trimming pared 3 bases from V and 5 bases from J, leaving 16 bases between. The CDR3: CSVEAGARVETQYF. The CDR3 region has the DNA TGCAGCGTTGAGGCGGGGGCTAGAGTGGAGACCCAGTACTTC.

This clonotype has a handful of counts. As DNA, the CDR3 is TGCGCCAGCAGCCAATTAATAGAAAACACTGAAGCTTTCTTT. Encoded protein: CASSQLIENTEAFF. This sequence joins TRBV4-3 and TRBJ1-1; D remains ambiguous. The CDR3 is made up of 14 amino acids. V lost 2 bases and J 2 bases, leaving 9 bases between the germline ends. Germline V gives CDR1 LGHNA, CDR2 YSLEER.

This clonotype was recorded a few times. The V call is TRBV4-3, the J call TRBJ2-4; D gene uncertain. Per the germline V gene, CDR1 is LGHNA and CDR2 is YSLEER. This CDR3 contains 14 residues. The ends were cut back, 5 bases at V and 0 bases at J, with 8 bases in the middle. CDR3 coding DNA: TGCGCCAGCAGCGTCCACGTAGCCAAAAACATTCAGTACTTC. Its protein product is CASSVHVAKNIQYF.

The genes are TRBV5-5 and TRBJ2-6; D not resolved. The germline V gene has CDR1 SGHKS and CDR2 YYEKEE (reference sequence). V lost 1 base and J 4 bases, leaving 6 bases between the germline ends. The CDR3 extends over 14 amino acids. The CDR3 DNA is TGTGCCAGCAGCTTGTGGGAAGGGGCCAACGTCCTGACTTTC. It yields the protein CASSLWEGANVLTF.

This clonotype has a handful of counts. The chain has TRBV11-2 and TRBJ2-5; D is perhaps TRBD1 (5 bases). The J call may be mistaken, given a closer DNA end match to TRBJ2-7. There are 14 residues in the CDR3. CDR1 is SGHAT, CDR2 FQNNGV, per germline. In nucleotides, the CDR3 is TGTGCCAGCAGCGAAATCGACAGACGGTACGAGCAGTACTTC. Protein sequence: CASSEIDRRYEQYF.

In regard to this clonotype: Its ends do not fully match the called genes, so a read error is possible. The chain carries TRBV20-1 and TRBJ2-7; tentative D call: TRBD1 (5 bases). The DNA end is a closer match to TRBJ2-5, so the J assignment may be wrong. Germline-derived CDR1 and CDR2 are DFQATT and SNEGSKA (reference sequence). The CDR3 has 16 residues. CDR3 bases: TGCAGTGCTAGTCCGATTTGGACACCGAGCCAAGGGACCCAGTACTTC. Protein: CSASPIWTPSQGTQYF.

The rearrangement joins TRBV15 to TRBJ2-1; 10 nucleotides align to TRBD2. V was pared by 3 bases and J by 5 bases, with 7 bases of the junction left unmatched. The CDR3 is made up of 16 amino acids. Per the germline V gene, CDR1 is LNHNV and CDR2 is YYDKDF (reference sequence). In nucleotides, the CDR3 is TGTGCCACCAGCAGTAAACTAGCGGGAAGAAACAATGAGCAGTTCTTC. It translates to CATSSKLAGRNNEQFF. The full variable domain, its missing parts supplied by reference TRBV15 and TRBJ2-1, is DAMVIQNPRYQVTQFGKPVTLSCSQTLNHNVMYWYQQKSSQAPKLLFHYYDKDFNNEADTPDNFQSRRPNTSFCFLDIRSPGLGDTAMYLCATSSKLAGRNNEQFFGPGTRLTVL.

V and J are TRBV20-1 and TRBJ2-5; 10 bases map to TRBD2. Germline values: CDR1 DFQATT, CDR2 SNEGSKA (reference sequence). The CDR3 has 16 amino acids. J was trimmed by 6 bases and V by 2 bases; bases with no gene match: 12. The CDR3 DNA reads TGCAGTGCTAGACGACAAGCTAGCGGGAGTTGGAAGACCCAGTACTTC. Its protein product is CSARRQASGSWKTQYF.

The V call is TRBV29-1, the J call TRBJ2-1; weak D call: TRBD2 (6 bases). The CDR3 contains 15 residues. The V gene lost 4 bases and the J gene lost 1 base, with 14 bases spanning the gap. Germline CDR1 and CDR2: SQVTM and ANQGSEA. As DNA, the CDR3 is TGCAGCGTTGTATTTTCCGGGACTTCCTACAATGAGCAGTTCTTC. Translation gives CSVVFSGTSYNEQFF.

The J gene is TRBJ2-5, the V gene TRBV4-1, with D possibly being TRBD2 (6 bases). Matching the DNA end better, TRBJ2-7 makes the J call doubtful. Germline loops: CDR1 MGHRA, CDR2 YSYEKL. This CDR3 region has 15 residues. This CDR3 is CASSQVQRAAYEQYF. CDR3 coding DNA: TGCGCCAGCAGCCAAGTCCAGCGGGCCGCCTACGAGCAGTACTTC.

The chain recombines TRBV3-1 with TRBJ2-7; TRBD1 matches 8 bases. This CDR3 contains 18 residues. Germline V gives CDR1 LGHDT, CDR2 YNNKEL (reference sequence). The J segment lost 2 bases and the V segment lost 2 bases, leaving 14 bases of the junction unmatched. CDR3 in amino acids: CASSQFLSGGTGAYEQYF. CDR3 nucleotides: TGTGCCAGCAGCCAATTTCTTTCGGGTGGGACAGGAGCCTACGAGCAGTACTTC.

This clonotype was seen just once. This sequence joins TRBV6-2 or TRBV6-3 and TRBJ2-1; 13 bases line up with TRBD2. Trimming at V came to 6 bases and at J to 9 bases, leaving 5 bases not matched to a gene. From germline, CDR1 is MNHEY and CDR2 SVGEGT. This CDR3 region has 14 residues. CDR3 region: CASSGTSGISEQFF. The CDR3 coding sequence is TGTGCCAGCAGCGGGACTAGCGGGATCAGTGAGCAGTTCTTC.

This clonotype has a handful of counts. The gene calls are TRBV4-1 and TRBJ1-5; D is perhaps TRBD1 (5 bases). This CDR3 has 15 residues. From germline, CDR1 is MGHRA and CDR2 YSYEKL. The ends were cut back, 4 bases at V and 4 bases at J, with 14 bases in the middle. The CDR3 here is CASSRRDGKNQPQHF. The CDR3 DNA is TGCGCCAGCAGCCGTCGGGACGGAAAGAATCAGCCCCAGCATTTT.

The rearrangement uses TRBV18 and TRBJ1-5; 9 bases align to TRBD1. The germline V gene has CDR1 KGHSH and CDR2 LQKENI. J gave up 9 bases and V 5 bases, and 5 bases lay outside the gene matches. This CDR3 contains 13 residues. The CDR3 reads CASSRDRELPQHF. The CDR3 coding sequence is TGTGCCAGCTCAAGGGACAGGGAATTGCCCCAGCATTTT.

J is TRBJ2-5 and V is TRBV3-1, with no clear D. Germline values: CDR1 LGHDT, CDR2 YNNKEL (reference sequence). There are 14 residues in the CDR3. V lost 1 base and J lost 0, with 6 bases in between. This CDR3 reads CASSQVSDQETQYF. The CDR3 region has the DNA TGTGCCAGCAGCCAAGTCTCGGACCAAGAGACCCAGTACTTC.

CDR3 protein: CASNKWGGGNQPQHF. The DNA of the CDR3 is TGTGCCAGCAATAAATGGGGAGGAGGGAATCAGCCCCAGCATTTT. The chain links TRBV28 to TRBJ1-5; D uncertain. Looked up from germline, CDR1 is MDHEN and CDR2 is SYDVKM. This CDR3 contains 15 residues. The V end lost 7 bases, the J end lost 4 bases, and 17 bases lay between the germline ends.